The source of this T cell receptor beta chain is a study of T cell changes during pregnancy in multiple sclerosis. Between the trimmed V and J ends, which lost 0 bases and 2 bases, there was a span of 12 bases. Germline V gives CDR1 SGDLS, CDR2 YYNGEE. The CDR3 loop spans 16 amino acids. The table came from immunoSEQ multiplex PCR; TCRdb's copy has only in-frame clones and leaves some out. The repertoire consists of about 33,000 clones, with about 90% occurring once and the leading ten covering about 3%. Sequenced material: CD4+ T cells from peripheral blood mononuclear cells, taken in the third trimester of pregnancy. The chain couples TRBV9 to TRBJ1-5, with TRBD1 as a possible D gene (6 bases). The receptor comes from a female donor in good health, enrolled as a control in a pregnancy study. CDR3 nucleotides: TGTGCCAGCAGCGTAGGACCTGGGGGCGGCAATCAGCCCCAGCATTTT. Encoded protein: CASSVGPGGGNQPQHF.